This T cell receptor (beta chain) was identified during a study of blood T cell repertoires in COVID-19. Study-level information: Sample material is recorded as cDNA or gDNA derived from T cells, B-cell-depleted T cells, or PBMCs.

The CDR3 contains 11 residues. V was clipped by 7 bases and J by 11 bases, with 9 bases between them. In germline, CDR1 is SEHNR, CDR2 FQNEAQ (reference sequence). Per the authors' pipeline: Estimates of nucleated cell counts were drawn from the amplification of reference gene primers. Generated by immunoSEQ multiplex PCR, the TCRdb table keeps only in-frame clones and is missing some. V, J and clone size are those of that table, while D and trimming were read from the DNA. This table has fewer than 250,000 clones, about nine tenths appearing once. Sequencing was carried out using peripheral blood. The sequence came from a man younger than 40 with COVID-19, enrolled during active disease. The chain employs TRBV7-9 and TRBJ1-6; D uncertain. CDR3 DNA: TGTGCCAGCACCCCGAGGGCACCCCTCCACTTT. It specifies CASTPRAPLHF.